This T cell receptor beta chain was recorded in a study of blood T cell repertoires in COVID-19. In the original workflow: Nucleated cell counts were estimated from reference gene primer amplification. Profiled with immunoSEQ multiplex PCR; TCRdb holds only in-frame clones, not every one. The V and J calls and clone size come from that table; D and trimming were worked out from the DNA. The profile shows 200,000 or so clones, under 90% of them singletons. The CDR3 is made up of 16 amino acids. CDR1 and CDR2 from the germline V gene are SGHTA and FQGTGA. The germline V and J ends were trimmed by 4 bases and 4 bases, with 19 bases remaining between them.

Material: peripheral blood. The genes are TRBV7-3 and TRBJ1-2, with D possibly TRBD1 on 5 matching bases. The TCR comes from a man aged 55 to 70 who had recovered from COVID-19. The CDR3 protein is CASSSQGGELGYGYTF. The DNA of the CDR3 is TGTGCCAGCAGCTCCCAGGGCGGTGAGCTTGGCTATGGCTACACCTTC.